A selection of T cell receptor beta chains follows, all from one sample in a study of CD8 T cells in ankylosing spondylitis. MiXCR, applied by TCRdb to the 5' RACE reads, yields one record per CDR3 protein. The sample includes 700,000 to 850,000 distinct CDR3 sequences, about an eighth of them seen just once. Sequencing input: blood, either unsorted or a sorted T cell fraction (not recorded which). The receptors come from a male donor with ankylosing spondylitis. Both conserved end residues are part of each CDR3. The order of the fields is V gene, D gene, clone size, J gene, CDR3 DNA, CDR3 protein. A D gene is named only where the DNA matches it firmly. Clone size is stated in some rows and not others, as once, few, many or a class when expanded.

TRBV7-3,-,-,TRBJ1-1,TGTGCCAGCAGCTTATCGGGCACAGGTGAAGCTTTCTTT,CASSLSGTGEAFF
TRBV7-9,-,-,TRBJ1-1,TGTGCCAGCAGCTTAAGTCACCGGCGAGGTACTGAAGCTTTCTTT,CASSLSHRRGTEAFF
TRBV12-3/TRBV12-4,TRBD1,many,TRBJ1-2,TGTGCCAGCAGTTATTCAGGGGGTAGTGGCTATGGCTACACCTTC,CASSYSGGSGYGYTF
TRBV20-1,TRBD2,-,TRBJ2-4,TGCAGTGCTAGAGATCCGGGCGGGGGAAAACACATTCAGTACTTC,CSARDPGGGKHIQYF
TRBV5-1,-,many,TRBJ2-7,TGCGCCAGCAGCCCGGGACCGATTTCCTACGAGCAGTACTTC,CASSPGPISYEQYF
TRBV20-1,TRBD2,-,TRBJ2-3,TGCAGTGCTAGGGGGACTAGCGGGAGGGCTAGCACAGATACGCAGTATTTT,CSARGTSGRASTDTQYF
TRBV19,TRBD1,-,TRBJ1-5,TGTGCCAGCCAAACCTACAGGGGGGTACGTCAGCCCCAGCATTTT,CASQTYRGVRQPQHF
TRBV7-9,TRBD2,many,TRBJ2-5,TGTGCCAGCAGCACCCGACTAGCGGCATTTGGAACCCAGTACTTC,CASSTRLAAFGTQYF
TRBV7-9,TRBD2,-,TRBJ2-2,TGTGCCAGCAGCTTAGCGGGAGGGCCGGACACCGGGGAGCTGTTTTTT,CASSLAGGPDTGELFF
TRBV27,TRBD1,few,TRBJ2-6,TGTGCCAGCAGCTTACGGACAGGATCTTCTGGGGCCAACGTCCTGACTTTC,CASSLRTGSSGANVLTF
TRBV5-1,-,few,TRBJ2-3,TGCGCCAGCAGCTTGGGTCACTCTAGCACAGATACGCAGTATTTT,CASSLGHSSTDTQYF
TRBV6-5,-,few,TRBJ2-5,TGTGCCAGCAGTTACTCGGCGGGGGCACAAGAGACCCAGTACTTC,CASSYSAGAQETQYF
TRBV7-2,-,few,TRBJ1-1,TGTGCCAGCAGCCAGAGCAGGGGTATCACTGAAGCTTTCTTT,CASSQSRGITEAFF
TRBV10-3,-,many,TRBJ1-2,TGTGCCATCAGTGAGTCTCCCGGGATCTATGGCTACACCTTC,CAISESPGIYGYTF
TRBV6-5,-,few,TRBJ2-2,TGTGCCAGCAGTTTCCCCCCTGACCGCGACACCGGGGAGCTGTTTTTT,CASSFPPDRDTGELFF
TRBV5-6,-,-,TRBJ2-7,TGTGCCAGCAGCTTGATCAGGCAGGGCTACGAGCAGTACTTC,CASSLIRQGYEQYF
TRBV29-1,-,-,TRBJ2-3,TGCAGCGCCCAATGGGGAGCGGCGCAGTATTTT,CSAQWGAAQYF
TRBV20-1,-,-,TRBJ2-3,TGCAGTGCTATGGACAGCTCTAGCACAGATACGCAGTATTTT,CSAMDSSSTDTQYF
TRBV24-1,-,once,TRBJ1-5,TGTGCCACCAGTCCCCGGCCGGGACGGGTAGGCGGTGGCAATCAGCCCCAGCATTTT,CATSPRPGRVGGGNQPQHF
TRBV7-7,-,many,TRBJ2-3,TGTGCTAGCAGCTTAATCGGGCCAGATACGCAGTATTTT,CASSLIGPDTQYF
TRBV6-1,TRBD1,-,TRBJ2-3,TGTACCAGCAGTGAATACAGGACAGGGGTTACAGATACGCAGTATTTT,CTSSEYRTGVTDTQYF
TRBV7-2,TRBD2,-,TRBJ2-3,TGTGCCAGCAGCCCCTCTAGCGGTAGCACAGATACGCAGTATTTT,CASSPSSGSTDTQYF
TRBV10-3,TRBD1,few,TRBJ2-5,TGTGCCACCGCAGGGGGACAGCAAGAGACCCAGTACTTC,CATAGGQQETQYF
TRBV5-1,TRBD2,-,TRBJ2-1,TGCGCCAGCAGACGACCTTATCGGGGGGGCCGGGACAATGAGCAGTTCTTC,CASRRPYRGGRDNEQFF
TRBV27,TRBD2,-,TRBJ2-1,TGTGCCAGCAGTCGAGCGGGAGTAAACAATGAGCAGTTCTTC,CASSRAGVNNEQFF
TRBV20-1,-,few,TRBJ1-1,TGCAGTGCTTCGGGGTCACTCAGGAACACTGAAGCTTTCTTT,CSASGSLRNTEAFF
TRBV6-2/TRBV6-3,TRBD2,-,TRBJ2-7,TGTGCCAGCCATCCAGCGGGAGGTGGCGAGCAGTACTTC,CASHPAGGGEQYF
TRBV28,-,many,TRBJ2-7,TGTGCCAGCAGCTTAGGTCGCGAGCAGTACTTC,CASSLGREQYF
TRBV7-7,-,few,TRBJ2-1,TGTGCTAGCAGCCCCCAGACAGCTACGTACAATGAGCAGTTCTTC,CASSPQTATYNEQFF
TRBV20-1,-,many,TRBJ2-1,TGCAGTGCGGTAGGACTCGTCTACAATGAGCAGTTCTTC,CSAVGLVYNEQFF
TRBV28,TRBD2,few,TRBJ2-1,TGTGCCAGCAGTCCACTTCTAGCGGGAGGAAGAAATGAGCAGTTCTTC,CASSPLLAGGRNEQFF
TRBV16,TRBD1,-,TRBJ1-1,TGTGCCAGCAGCCACGTCGACAGGGGGGGGGTTGAAGCTTTCTTT,CASSHVDRGGVEAFF
TRBV20-1,-,few,TRBJ2-7,TGCAGTGCTGGAGGGCCGGCTAGCTCCTACGAGCAGTACTTC,CSAGGPASSYEQYF
TRBV20-1,TRBD1,-,TRBJ1-3,TGCAGTGCTAGAGATCCCGGACAGGTTGGAAACACCATATATTTT,CSARDPGQVGNTIYF
TRBV29-1,TRBD1,many,TRBJ2-3,TGCAGCGCCGGACAGGGGAACGCAGATACGCAGTATTTT,CSAGQGNADTQYF
TRBV6-1,-,few,TRBJ2-7,TGTGCCAGCAGTCCCATTTATACCCGCGAGCAGTACTTC,CASSPIYTREQYF
TRBV20-1,-,few,TRBJ1-1,TGCAGTGCTAGAGATAGTGGCCTCACTGAAGCTTTCTTT,CSARDSGLTEAFF
TRBV11-2,-,many,TRBJ1-2,TGTGCCAGCAGCTTAGATGGGTGGGTGGGGACCAACTATGGCTACACCTTC,CASSLDGWVGTNYGYTF
TRBV7-2,-,many,TRBJ2-7,TGTGCCAGCAGCTTAAGGGTCACCTCCGAGCAGTACTTC,CASSLRVTSEQYF
TRBV6-2/TRBV6-3,TRBD1,-,TRBJ2-7,TGTGCCAGCAGTTATCGGGACAGGGGGCGGCGCGAGCAGTACTTC,CASSYRDRGRREQYF